The clone carrying this T cell receptor (beta chain) has a single count. CDR1 LGHNA and CDR2 YNFKEQ come from the germline V gene. Trimming cost V 3 bases and J 6 bases; bases outside gene matches: 5. The CDR3 contains 15 residues. These data come from a study of blood T cell repertoires in COVID-19. Cohort placement rested on clinical history that participants reported themselves. Original analysis: Researchers report that nucleated cell counts were estimated from reference gene primer amplification. Some clones are missing from TCRdb's copy, which holds only in-frame ones; the method was immunoSEQ multiplex PCR. Clone size and the V and J calls come from that table; the DNA yielded D and trimming. The sample includes a few hundred thousand clones, approximately 90% of them seen just once.

Input material: PBMCs or T cells enriched from blood (not recorded which). The chain links TRBV4-2 to TRBJ2-2, with 9 bases that match TRBD2. This TCR came from a woman in her forties who had recovered from COVID-19. The CDR3 loop reads CASSQGTSRAGELFF. CDR3 coding DNA: TGTGCCAGCAGCCAGGGGACTAGCCGGGCCGGGGAGCTGTTTTTT.